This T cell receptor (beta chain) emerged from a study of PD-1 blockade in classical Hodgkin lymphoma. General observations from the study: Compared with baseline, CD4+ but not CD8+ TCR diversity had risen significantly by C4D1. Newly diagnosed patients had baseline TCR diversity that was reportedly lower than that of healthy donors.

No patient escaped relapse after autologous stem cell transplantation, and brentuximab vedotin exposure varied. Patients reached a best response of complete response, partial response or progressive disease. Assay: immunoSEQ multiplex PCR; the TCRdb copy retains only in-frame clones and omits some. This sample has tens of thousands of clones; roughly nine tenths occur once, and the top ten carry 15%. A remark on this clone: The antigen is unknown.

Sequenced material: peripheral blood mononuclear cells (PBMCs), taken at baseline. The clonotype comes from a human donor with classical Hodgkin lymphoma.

The CDR3 region is CASSLGGVHTEAFF. CDR3 bases: TGCGCCAGCTCGCTCGGTGGGGTGCACACTGAAGCTTTCTTT. The chain uses TRBV5-1 and TRBJ1-1, with unresolved D. The CDR3 loop spans 14 amino acids. The germline gives CDR1 SGHRS, CDR2 YFSETQ. Trimming took 7 bases from V and 3 from J, leaving 16 bases between them.